Listed here is a single T cell receptor beta chain. The data belong to a study of T cell repertoires in cytomegalovirus infection. Using its own MiXCR run on the reads, TCRdb lists one record per CDR3 protein. The repertoire holds about 740,000 distinct CDR3 sequences, with approximately 34% as singletons. Sample: PBMCs. The origin of this receptor is a human donor in good health (CMV status not recorded). Some clones in this sample may be carry-over from other donors' samples.

The CDR3 protein is CSARGHSGISFF. CDR3 bases: TGCAGTGCTAGGGGTCATAGCGGGATCTCGTTCTTC. The V and J genes are TRBV20-1 and TRBJ2-1, with TRBD2 matching over 8 bases. Germline-derived CDR1 and CDR2 are DFQATT and SNEGSKA (reference sequence). Trimming cost V 3 bases and J 15 bases; bases outside gene matches: 10. CDR3 size: 12 residues.